A selection of T cell receptor beta chains follows, all from one sample in a study of blood T cell repertoires in COVID-19. Generated by immunoSEQ multiplex PCR, the TCRdb table keeps only in-frame clones and is missing some. The sample has approximately 310,000 clones; more than 75% are singletons. Specimen: peripheral blood. These receptors were collected from a man between 45 and 60 years old with active or convalescent COVID-19. CDR3s include the opening cysteine and the closing phenylalanine or tryptophan. The D gene is left open where the match is weak. Clone sizes are given selectively: once, few, many, or a class where the clone is expanded.

>TRBJ1-1|-|-|TRBV20-1
TGCAGTGCTAGTAACCCAGGGGAGGGGGACACTGAAGCTTTCTTT
CSASNPGEGDTEAFF
>TRBJ1-3|-|-|TRBV7-9
TGTGCCAGCAGCCTGACCAGGGATCCTGGAAACACCATATATTTT
CASSLTRDPGNTIYF
>TRBJ2-1|-|TRBD1|TRBV3-1/TRBV3-2
TGTGCCAGCAGTCTGTGGGACAGGGGGCGTGGAGAGCAGTTCTTC
CASSLWDRGRGEQFF
>TRBJ1-3|few|-|TRBV6-6
TGTGCCAGCAGCTGGGTGGAGCCGGGAAACACCATATATTTT
CASSWVEPGNTIYF
>TRBJ1-2|-|-|TRBV10-3
TGTGCCATCAGTGAGGGTCCAGGGAACTATGGCTACACCTTC
CAISEGPGNYGYTF
>TRBJ2-7|-|TRBD2|TRBV7-8
TGTGCCAGCAGCTTAGTTAGCGGGGGGACCTACGAGCAGTACTTC
CASSLVSGGTYEQYF
>TRBJ2-4|-|-|TRBV28
TGTGCCAGCAGTTTAGCAACTAGGAACAAAAACATTCAGTACTTC
CASSLATRNKNIQYF
>TRBJ2-3|-|TRBD2|TRBV18
TGTGCCAGCCGGCGTGGTAGCGGGAGTTTAGATACGCAGTATTTT
CASRRGSGSLDTQYF
>TRBJ2-7|-|-|TRBV7-7
TGTGCCAGCAGCCCGCGACTAGACGTTTACGAGCAGTACTTC
CASSPRLDVYEQYF
>TRBJ1-1|-|-|TRBV7-2
TGTGCCAGCAGCTTAGCGATAGGCGTTCAGGGGAACACTGAAGCTTTCTTT
CASSLAIGVQGNTEAFF
>TRBJ2-1|-|TRBD2|TRBV9
TGTGCCAGCAGCCCCCTGGGGGGACTAGCGGGGCCTTACAATGAGCAGTTCTTC
CASSPLGGLAGPYNEQFF
>TRBJ1-5|-|-|TRBV12-3/TRBV12-4
TGTGCCAGCAGTTTCGAGGGTCAGCCCCAGCATTTT
CASSFEGQPQHF
>TRBJ2-5|-|-|TRBV30
TGTGCCTGGAGTGTAGCTGAGACCCAGTACTTC
CAWSVAETQYF
>TRBJ1-3|-|TRBD1|TRBV18
TGTGCCAGCTCACCAAACAGGGGGTATATTGGAAACACCATATATTTT
CASSPNRGYIGNTIYF
>TRBJ1-4|-|-|TRBV27
TGTGCCAGCAGTTTATCATCGTCTAATGAAAAACTGTTTTTT
CASSLSSSNEKLFF
>TRBJ2-7|few|TRBD1|TRBV10-3
TGTGCCATCAGGAATCACAGGGGGACGAGAGAGCAGTACTTC
CAIRNHRGTREQYF
>TRBJ1-6|-|-|TRBV28
TGTGCCAGCAGCGAACAGGGATATAATTCACCCCTCCACTTT
CASSEQGYNSPLHF
>TRBJ2-1|-|TRBD2|TRBV7-2
TGTGCCAGCAGCGGACAGGGACTAGCGGGGGTTAGTTACAATGAGCAGTTCTTC
CASSGQGLAGVSYNEQFF
>TRBJ1-1|-|-|TRBV3-1/TRBV3-2
TGTGCCAGCAGTTTACGGACAACCCGCACTGAAGCTTTCTTT
CASSLRTTRTEAFF
>TRBJ2-7|-|-|TRBV9
TGTGCCAGCAGCGTGGCATCGGGACACGGCTACGAGCAGTACTTC
CASSVASGHGYEQYF
>TRBJ2-1|-|TRBD2|TRBV14
TGTGCCAGCAGCCAAGTGGCTAGCGGGAGGCCTGAGCAGTTCTTC
CASSQVASGRPEQFF
>TRBJ1-1|-|TRBD1|TRBV6-2/TRBV6-3
TGTGCCAGCAGTACCCCGACAGGGGGAGGGACTGAAGCTTTCTTT
CASSTPTGGGTEAFF
>TRBJ2-7|-|-|TRBV18
TGTGCCAGCTCAACTCAGGGTGGCGAGCAGTACTTC
CASSTQGGEQYF
>TRBJ1-2|few|TRBD1|TRBV11-1
TGTGCCAGCAGCTTAGGATCAGGACAGGGATATGGCTACACCTTC
CASSLGSGQGYGYTF
>TRBJ1-1|-|TRBD1|TRBV18
TGTGCCAGCTCAGAAGGAGACAGGGGGCTTGGTGAAGCTTTCTTT
CASSEGDRGLGEAFF
>TRBJ1-2|-|-|TRBV28
TGTGCCAGCAGTGCCCCCGCTGAAGGGGCGGTAGGAAGGGGCTACACCTTC
CASSAPAEGAVGRGYTF
>TRBJ1-6|-|-|TRBV28
TGTGCCAGCAGTGCCGCCTTCTTGGACACTCGGCTCCACTTT
CASSAAFLDTRLHF
>TRBJ2-7|-|TRBD1|TRBV5-1
TGCGCCAGCAGCTTCGCCACAGGGGGTATCTACGAGCAGTACTTC
CASSFATGGIYEQYF
>TRBJ1-2|-|-|TRBV7-2
TGTGCCAGCAGCTCTCGTGGGGGGAATGGCTACACCTTC
CASSSRGGNGYTF
>TRBJ1-5|-|-|TRBV2
TGTGCCAGCAGTCGGCAGGGGACGAATCAGCCCCAGCATTTT
CASSRQGTNQPQHF
>TRBJ2-1|-|TRBD2|TRBV14
TGTGCCAGCAGGCAGACTAGCGGGGGGGCCCGGAATGAGCAGTTCTTC
CASRQTSGGARNEQFF
>TRBJ2-2|-|-|TRBV4-2
TGTGCCAGCAGCCAAGAGGCGGGCAGGGGGGCCGGGGAGCTGTTTTTT
CASSQEAGRGAGELFF
>TRBJ1-1|-|-|TRBV3-1/TRBV3-2
TGTGCCAGCTTTGGGGGGGGCACTGAAGCTTTCTTT
CASFGGGTEAFF
>TRBJ1-2|-|-|TRBV6-1
TGTGCCAGCAGTGAACCGGGGGTGCATGGCTACACCTTC
CASSEPGVHGYTF
>TRBJ2-1|-|TRBD2|TRBV7-8
TGTGCCAGCAGCGAAAATAGCGGGGCCTACAATGAGCAGTTCTTC
CASSENSGAYNEQFF
>TRBJ1-1|once|-|TRBV28
TGTGCCAGCAGGAGTGGACAGAACACTGAAGCTTTCTTT
CASRSGQNTEAFF
>TRBJ2-7|few|TRBD2|TRBV18
TGTGCCAGCTCACGAGGCCACGGACTAGCGGGAGAAGGCGAGCAGTACTTC
CASSRGHGLAGEGEQYF
>TRBJ1-6|-|-|TRBV7-9
TGTGCCAGCAGCTTAGAGGGGGGGAGTTCACCCCTCCACTTT
CASSLEGGSSPLHF
>TRBJ2-1|-|-|TRBV5-6
TGTGCCAGCAGCTGGAGGGTCAAAATCTACAATGAGCAGTTCTTC
CASSWRVKIYNEQFF
>TRBJ2-5|-|-|TRBV29-1
TGCAGCGTTGACAGGGGCCAAGAGACCCAGTACTTC
CSVDRGQETQYF
>TRBJ1-1|-|-|TRBV18
TGTGCCAGCTCAGCACTACAGGGAGTTTACATGAACACTGAAGCTTTCTTT
CASSALQGVYMNTEAFF
>TRBJ1-1|-|-|TRBV6-2/TRBV6-3
TGTGCCAGCAGTTACTCGAGAAACACTGAAGCTTTCTTT
CASSYSRNTEAFF
>TRBJ2-7|-|TRBD1|TRBV14
TGTGCCAGCAGCCAGCGGACAGGTTTCGAGCAGTACTTC
CASSQRTGFEQYF
>TRBJ2-7|-|TRBD1|TRBV28
TGTGCCAGCAGTTTATACAATTGGGGACAGGGCAGTTACGAGCAGTACTTC
CASSLYNWGQGSYEQYF